The TCR beta chain under discussion was sequenced for a study of OX40 agonist ivuxolimab in advanced cancers. On the study more broadly: The dose-escalation cohort was approximately 80% male, with a mean age of approximately 61 years, ranging roughly 20 to 90. Checkpoint inhibitors had been given previously to about 38% of patients.

Study-wide results and caveats: Blood T cells, both CD4+ and CD8+, expanded clonally by week 6 at 0.1 to 3.0 mg/kg.

Data came from immunoSEQ multiplex PCR; TCRdb stores just in-frame clones and leaves some out. The table has 40,000 or so clones, roughly 89% seen once. For this clone: What it binds is not known.

This receptor was identified in an adult with an advanced solid tumor such as melanoma, head and neck, liver or kidney cancer. Specimen: CD4+ or CD8+ T cells sorted from blood, collected in a trial of the OX40 agonist ivuxolimab.

The chain's CDR3 is CASSFGTEETQYF. CDR3 DNA: TGCGCCAGCAGCTTTGGGACTGAAGAGACCCAGTACTTC. The rearrangement joins TRBV5-1 to TRBJ2-5; D might be TRBD2 (6 bases). CDR1 is SGHRS and CDR2 is YFSETQ in the germline V gene. CDR3 length: 13 amino acids. Between the trimmed V and J ends, which lost 2 bases and 3 bases, there was a span of 8 bases.